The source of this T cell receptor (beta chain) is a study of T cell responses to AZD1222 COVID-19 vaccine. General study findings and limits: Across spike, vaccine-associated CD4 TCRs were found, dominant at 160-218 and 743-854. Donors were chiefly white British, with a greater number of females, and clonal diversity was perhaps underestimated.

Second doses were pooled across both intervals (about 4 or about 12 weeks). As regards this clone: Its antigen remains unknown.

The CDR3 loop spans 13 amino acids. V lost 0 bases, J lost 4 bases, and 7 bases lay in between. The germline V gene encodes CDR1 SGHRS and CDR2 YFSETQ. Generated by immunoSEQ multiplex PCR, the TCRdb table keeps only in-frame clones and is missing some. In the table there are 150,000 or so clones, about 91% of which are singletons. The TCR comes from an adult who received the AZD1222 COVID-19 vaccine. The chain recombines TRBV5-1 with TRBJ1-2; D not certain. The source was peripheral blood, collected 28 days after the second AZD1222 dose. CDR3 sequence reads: CASSLGLGYGYTF. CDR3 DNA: TGCGCCAGCAGCTTGGGGCTTGGCTATGGCTACACCTTC.